This T cell receptor beta chain was sequenced in a study of PD-1 blockade in classical Hodgkin lymphoma. Study results and limitations: It was CD4+ TCR diversity, not CD8+, that rose significantly by C4D1.

Following autologous stem cell transplantation, relapse occurred in every patient, and exposure to brentuximab vedotin varied. Patients reached a best response of complete response, partial response or progressive disease. The trim removed 3 bases at V and 5 bases at J, leaving 12 bases unmatched. The CDR3 consists of 15 residues. From germline, CDR1 is GTSNPN and CDR2 SVGIG (reference sequence). Libraries were prepared by immunoSEQ multiplex PCR; TCRdb keeps only in-frame clonotypes and omits some of them. The repertoire holds more than 9,500 clones, with 80% to 90% as singletons. As concerns this clone: Its matching antigen is unknown.

This sequence joins TRBV30 and TRBJ2-5, with 7 bases matching TRBD2. This TCR was recovered from a human donor with classical Hodgkin lymphoma. The sequenced sample was peripheral blood mononuclear cells (PBMCs), obtained at baseline. Here the CDR3 reads CAWRAVAGPGETQYF. The CDR3 DNA is TGTGCCTGGAGGGCGGTAGCGGGTCCGGGGGAGACCCAGTACTTC.